One and the same sample provided the 18 T cell receptor beta chains below, sequenced in a study of siplizumab effects on memory and regulatory T cells. Assay: immunoSEQ multiplex PCR; the TCRdb copy retains only in-frame clones and omits some. The data show about 40,000 clones, 89% seen once. Source material: naive CD4+ T cells sorted from blood. All receptors derive from a human donor in good health.

V gene TRBV5-4 combines with J gene TRBJ2-5; no definite D call. This CDR3 is built from 13 residues. The germline V gene has CDR1 SGHNT and CDR2 YYREEE (reference sequence). The ends were cut back, 0 bases at V and 5 bases at J, with 8 bases in the middle. The CDR3 loop is CASSLGQWETQYF. Written as DNA, the CDR3 is TGTGCCAGCAGCTTGGGACAATGGGAGACCCAGTACTTC.

The J gene is TRBJ2-2, the V gene TRBV6-1; D is ambiguous. The CDR3 loop spans 14 amino acids. Germline lookup yields CDR1 MNHNS and CDR2 SASEGT. V was clipped by 3 bases and J by 3 bases, with 8 bases between them. The CDR3 DNA reads TGTGCCAGCAGTGAGAAACTTTACACCGGGGAGCTGTTTTTT. This codes for CASSEKLYTGELFF.

This sequence joins TRBV6-1 and TRBJ1-2; no clear D gene. The CDR3 totals 13 residues. The germline CDR1 and CDR2 sequences are MNHNS and SASEGT. Deletions cut 7 bases from V and 1 base from J, with 10 bases between. In nucleotides, the CDR3 is TGTGCCAGCACGCACAGTTTTAACTATGGCTACACCTTC. This sequence encodes CASTHSFNYGYTF.

The rearrangement links TRBV6-6 to TRBJ2-7; 7 bases match TRBD1. Trimming removed 2 bases from V and 0 bases from J; junction bases left unmatched: 1. The CDR3 length is 14 residues. In germline, CDR1 is MNHNY, CDR2 SVGAGI (reference sequence). The CDR3 sequence is CASSYGDSSYEQYF. Written as DNA, the CDR3 is TGTGCCAGCAGTTACGGGGACAGCTCCTACGAGCAGTACTTC.

The V gene is TRBV5-8, the J gene TRBJ2-5; 13 bases fit TRBD2. In germline, CDR1 is SGHTS, CDR2 YDEGEE. The CDR3 contains 16 residues. The ends lost 2 bases at V and 2 bases at J; junction bases unmatched: 3. CDR3 loop: CASSFGTSGTQETQYF. The CDR3 DNA follows: TGTGCCAGCAGCTTCGGGACTAGCGGGACACAAGAGACCCAGTACTTC.

The chain is built from TRBV5-4 and TRBJ1-2; D unclear. With 4 bases removed from V and 2 bases from J, the gap between germline ends came to 6 bases. Per the germline V gene, CDR1 is SGHNT and CDR2 is YYREEE (reference sequence). The CDR3 consists of 12 residues. The CDR3 coding sequence is TGTGCCAGCAGCGCCACAAACTATGGCTACACCTTC. Translating it yields CASSATNYGYTF.

V and J are TRBV2 and TRBJ2-7; D not resolved. The CDR3 sequence is 13 residues long. The germline V gene has CDR1 SNHLY and CDR2 FYNNEI. Trimming took 7 bases from V and 4 from J, leaving 14 bases between them. This CDR3 reads CASKGDLGYEQYF. The CDR3 DNA is TGTGCCAGCAAAGGCGACTTGGGGTACGAGCAGTACTTC.

The count of this clone is one. The V and J genes are TRBV6-5 and TRBJ2-5; D remains unclear. Germline values: CDR1 MNHEY, CDR2 SVGAGI. The V end was cut by 5 bases, the J end by 4 bases, with 11 bases between. This CDR3 comprises 13 residues. The CDR3 DNA is TGTGCCAGCAGTCGTAAGGTGCCAGAGACCCAGTACTTC. This sequence encodes CASSRKVPETQYF.

The chain couples TRBV5-1 to TRBJ2-7, with 7 nucleotides matching TRBD1. V trimming: 1 base; J trimming: 3 bases; junction bases outside the gene matches: 7. The CDR3 has 15 residues. CDR1 and CDR2 from the germline V gene are SGHRS and YFSETQ. CDR3 amino acids: CASSLTGDPHYEQYF. In nucleotides, the CDR3 is TGCGCCAGCAGCTTGACAGGGGACCCACACTACGAGCAGTACTTC.

The rearrangement joins TRBV27 to TRBJ1-2; D ambiguous. Germline assignment: CDR1 MNHEY and CDR2 SMNVEV (reference sequence). This CDR3 region has 14 residues. V lost 3 bases and J 8 bases, leaving 16 bases between the germline ends. CDR3 protein: CASSFGPYVYGYTF. The CDR3 DNA follows: TGTGCCAGCAGTTTTGGTCCTTATGTATACGGCTACACCTTC.

The chain has TRBV5-6 and TRBJ2-5; D tentatively reads TRBD1 or TRBD2 (6 bases each). The V gene lost 3 bases and the J gene lost 5 bases, with 14 bases spanning the gap. Germline V gives CDR1 SGHDT, CDR2 YYEEEE. The CDR3 has 14 amino acids. The CDR3 spells CASSSSGGGETQYF. CDR3 nucleotides: TGTGCCAGCAGCTCCTCCGGGGGCGGCGAGACCCAGTACTTC.

The chain uses TRBV6-1 and TRBJ1-5; D is unclear. This CDR3 has 17 amino acids. The V gene's germline CDR1 is MNHNS and CDR2 SASEGT. Between the trimmed V and J ends, which lost 1 base and 1 base, there was a span of 14 bases. The CDR3 nucleotides are TGTGCCAGCAGTGAAGGGACCCAGTCCCTCAGCAATCAGCCCCAGCATTTT. Translating it yields CASSEGTQSLSNQPQHF.

This clone came up once. CDR3 region: CASRGGGASPTEQYF. Written as DNA, the CDR3 is TGTGCCAGCAGGGGCGGGGGGGCCTCCCCTACCGAGCAGTACTTC. The rearrangement uses TRBV7-2 and TRBJ2-7; 9 nucleotides match TRBD2. There are 15 residues in the CDR3. Germline V gene data show CDR1 as SGHTA and CDR2 as FQGNSA. V lost 6 bases and J lost 6; bases outside the gene matches: 12. Full variable domain (outside the CDR3, taken from reference TRBV7-2 and TRBJ2-7): GAGVSQSPSNKVTEKGKDVELRCDPISGHTALYWYRQSLGQGLEFLIYFQGNSAPDKSGLPSDRFSAERTGGSVSTLTIQRTQQEDSAVYLCASRGGGASPTEQYFGPGTRLTVT.

This chain joins TRBV6-1 and TRBJ1-1; D remains ambiguous. Deletions cut 4 bases from V and 5 bases from J, with 11 bases between. The germline V gene encodes CDR1 MNHNS and CDR2 SASEGT. The CDR3 totals 13 residues. CDR3 coding DNA: TGTGCCAGCAGTGCGACTCTTGTTACTGAAGCTTTCTTT. The encoded protein is CASSATLVTEAFF.

This chain joins TRBV27 and TRBJ2-2; 9 nucleotides match TRBD1. CDR3 length equals 15 residues. J was trimmed by 2 bases and V by 6 bases; bases with no gene match: 4. CDR1 MNHEY and CDR2 SMNVEV come from the germline V gene (reference sequence). CDR3 DNA sequence: TGTGCCAGCAGGCGGACAGGGGCCAACACCGGGGAGCTGTTTTTT. Protein product: CASRRTGANTGELFF.

The table lists this clone with a few counts. The rearrangement links TRBV4-1 to TRBJ2-7; weak D call: TRBD2 (6 bases). V lost 1 base, J lost 1 base, and 11 bases lay in between. The CDR3 spans 15 residues. Germline V gene sequence: CDR1 MGHRA, CDR2 YSYEKL. As DNA, the CDR3 is TGCGCCAGCAGCCAAGTTGGCGGGGCTTCCTACGAGCAGTACTTC. This encodes CASSQVGGASYEQYF.

The J gene is TRBJ1-5, the V gene TRBV10-3, with D tentatively TRBD1 (5 bases). The CDR3 spans 16 residues. The V and J ends lost 0 bases and 6 bases respectively, with 15 bases between them. From germline, CDR1 is ENHRY and CDR2 SYGVKD. The CDR3 coding sequence is TGTGCCATCAGTGAGTCGATCCCCGGGGGAGGTCAGCCCCAGCATTTT. It specifies CAISESIPGGGQPQHF.

This clone was counted between two and nine times. The chain couples TRBV11-2 to TRBJ2-7, with 8 bases fitting TRBD1. The CDR3 is 14 amino acids. Germline values: CDR1 SGHAT, CDR2 FQNNGV. Unmatched junction bases numbered 4, after V lost 6 bases and J lost 0 bases. The CDR3 spells CASRPTGGSYEQYF. CDR3 DNA sequence: TGTGCCAGCAGGCCCACAGGGGGCTCCTACGAGCAGTACTTC.